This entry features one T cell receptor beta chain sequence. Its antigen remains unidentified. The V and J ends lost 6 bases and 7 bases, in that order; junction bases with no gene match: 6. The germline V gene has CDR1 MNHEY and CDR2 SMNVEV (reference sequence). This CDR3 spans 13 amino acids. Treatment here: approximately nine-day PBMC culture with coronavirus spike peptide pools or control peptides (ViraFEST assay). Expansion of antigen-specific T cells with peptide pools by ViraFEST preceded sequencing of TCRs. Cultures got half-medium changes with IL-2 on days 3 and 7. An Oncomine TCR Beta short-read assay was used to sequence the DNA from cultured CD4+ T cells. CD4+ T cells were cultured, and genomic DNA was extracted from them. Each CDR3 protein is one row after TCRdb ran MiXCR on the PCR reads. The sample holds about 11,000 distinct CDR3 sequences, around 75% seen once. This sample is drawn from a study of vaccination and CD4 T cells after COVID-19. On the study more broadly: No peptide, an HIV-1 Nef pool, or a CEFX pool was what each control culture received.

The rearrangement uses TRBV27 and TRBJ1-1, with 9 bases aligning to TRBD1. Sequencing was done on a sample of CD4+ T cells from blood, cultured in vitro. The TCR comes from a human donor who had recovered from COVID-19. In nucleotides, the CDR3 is TGTGCCAGCAGGGGGACAGGGAGGGGTGAAGCTTTCTTT. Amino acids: CASRGTGRGEAFF.